These 12 T cell receptor beta chains share one sample of origin, sequenced in a study of blood T cell repertoires in COVID-19. The data were produced by immunoSEQ multiplex PCR, yet TCRdb's version contains in-frame clones alone and is incomplete. The table includes some 260,000 clones, about 81% detected once. Sequences were obtained from PBMCs or T cells enriched from blood (not recorded which). Every receptor here comes from a man younger than 45 with acute COVID-19.

The chain uses TRBV6-5 and TRBJ2-3, with D possibly matching TRBD2 (6 bases). CDR1 and CDR2 (germline): MNHEY, SVGAGI. This CDR3 comprises 15 residues. The V and J ends lost 0 bases and 0 bases respectively, with 7 bases between them. The CDR3 here is CASSYSAGSTDTQYF. The CDR3 DNA follows: TGTGCCAGCAGTTACTCAGCGGGTAGCACAGATACGCAGTATTTT.

Comment on this clone: Other nucleotide sequences from this sample produce the same CDR3. V and J are TRBV19 and TRBJ1-5; D may be TRBD1 (5 bases). Per germline, CDR1 LNHDA and CDR2 SQIVND (reference sequence). This CDR3 contains 13 residues. Trimming shortened V by 5 bases and J by 4 bases, and 9 bases separated the two germline ends. The CDR3 bases are TGTGCCAGTAGTCTTGACAGAAATCAGCCCCAGCATTTT. Translation gives CASSLDRNQPQHF.

The chain uses TRBV6-5 and TRBJ1-2, with D possibly TRBD1 on 6 matching bases. The CDR3 spans 11 residues. Germline assignment: CDR1 MNHEY and CDR2 SVGAGI. Trimming removed 11 bases from V and 4 bases from J, with 11 bases in between. The CDR3 loop is CAAQGSYGYTF. CDR3 nucleotides: TGTGCCGCGCAGGGGAGCTATGGCTACACCTTC.

Turning to this clone: Other DNA sequences in the sample encode the same CDR3. The rearrangement joins TRBV19 to TRBJ1-2, with 8 bases that match TRBD1. Trimming took 6 bases from V and 5 from J; bases not matched to a gene: 8. In germline, CDR1 is LNHDA, CDR2 SQIVND (reference sequence). There are 14 residues in the CDR3. This chain's CDR3 is CASSGGTGGYGYTF. CDR3 coding DNA: TGTGCCAGTAGCGGAGGGACAGGCGGGTATGGCTACACCTTC.

The chain recombines TRBV21-1 with TRBJ1-6; the table's D call, TRBD1, has no DNA check behind it. TRBV21-1 is termed a pseudogene. The CDR3 sequence is 12 residues long. The DNA of the CDR3 is TGTGCCAGCAGCAAGGGCAATTCACCCCTCCACTTT. Protein: CASSKGNSPLHF.

The rearrangement links TRBV19 to TRBJ1-2, with D maybe TRBD1 (6 bases). Trimming took 3 bases from V and 6 from J, leaving 14 bases between them. CDR3 length equals 14 residues. The V gene's germline CDR1 is LNHDA and CDR2 SQIVND (reference sequence). The CDR3 spells CASSMGGDIHGYTF. As DNA, the CDR3 is TGTGCCAGTAGTATGGGGGGGGACATCCATGGCTACACCTTC.

This clone has at least ten counts. The chain recombines TRBV19 with TRBJ1-4, with TRBD1 matching over 7 bases. From germline, CDR1 is LNHDA and CDR2 SQIVND (reference sequence). Losses at the gene ends were 5 bases for V and 7 bases for J; bases not matched to a gene: 7. The CDR3 is 14 amino acids. The CDR3 DNA sequence: TGTGCCAGTAGTGAGGGGGCGCGAGGTGAAAAACTGTTTTTT. Translated: CASSEGARGEKLFF.

For this clone: Sequence at one end of the junction differs from germline and may be a read error. The chain uses TRBV7-7 and TRBJ2-1; D is possibly TRBD1 (5 bases). Germline V gene data show CDR1 as SSHAT and CDR2 as FNYEAQ (reference sequence). The CDR3 has 13 residues. The CDR3, as DNA: TGTGCTAGCAGCCTCGACAGATACAATGAGCAGTTCTTC. Residues: CASSLDRYNEQFF.

J is TRBJ1-1 and V is TRBV5-5; possibly TRBD1 for D (5 bases). The germline V and J ends were trimmed by 4 bases and 1 base, with 11 bases remaining between them. Germline V CDR1 and CDR2: SGHKS, YYEKEE (reference sequence). The CDR3 has 14 amino acids. The CDR3 spells CASSPTGTNTEAFF. CDR3 nucleotides: TGTGCCAGCAGCCCCACAGGTACGAACACTGAAGCTTTCTTT.

This clone was seen a single time. The V call is TRBV7-9, the J call TRBJ1-1, with a weak D call TRBD1 (6 bases). Per germline, CDR1 SEHNR and CDR2 FQNEAQ (reference sequence). V was trimmed by 1 base and J by 10 bases, leaving 13 bases between them. CDR3 length: 13 amino acids. CDR3 DNA sequence: TGTGCCAGCAGCTTAGACCACAGGGCCGTAGCTTTCTTT. Translated: CASSLDHRAVAFF.

The chain links TRBV9 to TRBJ2-1, with D maybe TRBD2 (6 bases). With 3 bases removed from V and 0 bases from J, the gap between germline ends came to 16 bases. This CDR3 is 17 amino acids long. CDR1 and CDR2 from the germline V gene are SGDLS and YYNGEE. This chain's CDR3 is CASSEGSRGSSYNEQFF. In DNA form, the CDR3 reads TGTGCCAGCAGCGAGGGGTCCCGGGGGAGCTCCTACAATGAGCAGTTCTTC.

The genes are TRBV18 and TRBJ1-6; the D is unclear. V was trimmed by 3 bases and J by 1 base, leaving 16 bases between them. This CDR3 contains 18 residues. CDR1 and CDR2 from the germline V gene are KGHSH and LQKENI. The CDR3 loop reads CASSPRPDSGSYNSPLHF. The CDR3 DNA follows: TGTGCCAGCTCACCCAGACCTGATAGCGGTTCCTATAATTCACCCCTCCACTTT.